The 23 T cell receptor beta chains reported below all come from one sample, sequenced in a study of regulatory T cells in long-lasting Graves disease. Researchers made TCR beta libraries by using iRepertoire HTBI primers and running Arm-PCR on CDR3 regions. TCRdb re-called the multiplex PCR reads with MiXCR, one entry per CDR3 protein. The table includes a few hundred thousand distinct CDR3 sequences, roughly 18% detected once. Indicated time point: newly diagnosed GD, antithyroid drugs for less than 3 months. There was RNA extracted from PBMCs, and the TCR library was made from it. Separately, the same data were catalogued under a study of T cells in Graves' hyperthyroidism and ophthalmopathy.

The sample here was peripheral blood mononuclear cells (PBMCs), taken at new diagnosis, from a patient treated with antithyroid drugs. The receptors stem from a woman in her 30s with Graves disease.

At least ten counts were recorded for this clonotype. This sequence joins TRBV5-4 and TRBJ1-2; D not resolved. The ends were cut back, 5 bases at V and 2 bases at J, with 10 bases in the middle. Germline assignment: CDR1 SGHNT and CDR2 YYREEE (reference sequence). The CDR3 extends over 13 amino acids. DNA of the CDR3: TGTGCCAGCAGACAAACGGGCAACTATGGCTACACCTTC. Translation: CASRQTGNYGYTF.

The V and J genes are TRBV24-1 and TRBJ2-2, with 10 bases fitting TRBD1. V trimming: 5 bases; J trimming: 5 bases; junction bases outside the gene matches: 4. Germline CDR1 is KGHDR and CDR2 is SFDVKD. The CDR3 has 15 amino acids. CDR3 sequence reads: CATSAGTGATGELFF. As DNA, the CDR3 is TGTGCCACCAGTGCCGGGACAGGGGCAACCGGGGAGCTGTTTTTT.

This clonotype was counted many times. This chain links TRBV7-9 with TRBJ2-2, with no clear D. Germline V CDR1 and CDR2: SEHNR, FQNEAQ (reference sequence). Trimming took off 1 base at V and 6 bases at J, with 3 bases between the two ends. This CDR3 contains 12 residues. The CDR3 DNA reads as TGTGCCAGCAGCTTAGGCGCCGGGGAGCTGTTTTTT. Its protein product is CASSLGAGELFF.

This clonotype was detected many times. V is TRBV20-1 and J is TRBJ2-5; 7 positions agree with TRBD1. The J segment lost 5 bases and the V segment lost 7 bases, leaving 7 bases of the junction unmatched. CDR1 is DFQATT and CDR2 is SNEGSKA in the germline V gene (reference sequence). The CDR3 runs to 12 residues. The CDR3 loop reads CSGRQGEETQYF. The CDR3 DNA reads TGCAGTGGCCGGCAGGGGGAGGAGACCCAGTACTTC.

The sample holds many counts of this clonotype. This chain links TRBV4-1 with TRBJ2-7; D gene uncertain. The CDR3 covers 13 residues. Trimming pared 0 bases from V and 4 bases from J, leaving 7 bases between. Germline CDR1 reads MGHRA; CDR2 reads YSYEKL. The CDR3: CASSQDQAYEQYF. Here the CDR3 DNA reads TGCGCCAGCAGCCAAGATCAGGCATACGAGCAGTACTTC.

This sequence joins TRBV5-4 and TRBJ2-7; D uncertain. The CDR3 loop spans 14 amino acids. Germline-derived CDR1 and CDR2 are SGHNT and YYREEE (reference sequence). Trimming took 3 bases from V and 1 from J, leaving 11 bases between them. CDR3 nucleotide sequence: TGTGCCAGCAGCTCCTCCGACGGGTCCTACGAGCAGTACTTC. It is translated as CASSSSDGSYEQYF.

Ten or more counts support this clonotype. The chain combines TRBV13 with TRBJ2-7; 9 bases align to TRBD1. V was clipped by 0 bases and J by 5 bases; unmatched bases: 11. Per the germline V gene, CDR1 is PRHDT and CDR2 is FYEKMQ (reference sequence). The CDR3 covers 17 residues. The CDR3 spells CASSLGPTGTGTNEQYF. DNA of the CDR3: TGTGCCAGCAGCTTAGGGCCTACCGGGACAGGGACCAACGAGCAGTACTTC. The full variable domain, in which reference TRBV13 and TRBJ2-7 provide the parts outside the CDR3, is AAGVIQSPRHLIKEKRETATLKCYPIPRHDTVYWYQQGPGQDPQFLISFYEKMQSDKGSIPDRFSAQQFSDYHSELNMSSLELGDSALYFCASSLGPTGTGTNEQYFGPGTRLTVT.

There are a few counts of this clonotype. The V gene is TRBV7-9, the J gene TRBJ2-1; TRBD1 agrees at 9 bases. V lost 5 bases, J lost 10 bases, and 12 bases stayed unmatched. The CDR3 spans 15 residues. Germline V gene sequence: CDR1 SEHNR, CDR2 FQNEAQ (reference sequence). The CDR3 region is CASSPGTGTSVEQFF. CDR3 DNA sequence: TGTGCCAGCAGCCCCGGGACAGGGACCTCTGTGGAGCAGTTCTTC.

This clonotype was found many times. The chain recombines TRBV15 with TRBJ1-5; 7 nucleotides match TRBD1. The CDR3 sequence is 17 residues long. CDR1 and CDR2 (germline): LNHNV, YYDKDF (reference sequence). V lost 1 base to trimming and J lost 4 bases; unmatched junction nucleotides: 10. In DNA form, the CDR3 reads TGTGCCACCAGCAGAGGCCTGATCGAGGACAGGAATCAGCCCCAGCATTTT. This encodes CATSRGLIEDRNQPQHF.

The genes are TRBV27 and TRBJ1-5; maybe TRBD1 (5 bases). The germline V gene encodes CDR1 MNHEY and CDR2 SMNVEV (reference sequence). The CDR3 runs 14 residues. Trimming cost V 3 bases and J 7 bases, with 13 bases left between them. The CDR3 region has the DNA TGTGCCAGCAGTTTTGGGGGGTCAGACCAGCCCCAGCATTTT. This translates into CASSFGGSDQPQHF.

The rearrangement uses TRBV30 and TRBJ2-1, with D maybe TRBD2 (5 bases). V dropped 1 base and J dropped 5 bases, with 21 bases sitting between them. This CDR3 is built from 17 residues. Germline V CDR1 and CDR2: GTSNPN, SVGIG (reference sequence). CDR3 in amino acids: CAWSAEKYSAPDNEQFF. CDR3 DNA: TGTGCCTGGAGTGCCGAGAAATATAGCGCCCCAGACAATGAGCAGTTCTTC. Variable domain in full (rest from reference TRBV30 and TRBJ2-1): SQTIHQWPATLVQPVGSPLSLECTVEGTSNPNLYWYRQAAGRGLQLLFYSVGIGQISSEVPQNLSASRPQDRQFILSSKKLLLSDSGFYLCAWSAEKYSAPDNEQFFGPGTRLTVL.

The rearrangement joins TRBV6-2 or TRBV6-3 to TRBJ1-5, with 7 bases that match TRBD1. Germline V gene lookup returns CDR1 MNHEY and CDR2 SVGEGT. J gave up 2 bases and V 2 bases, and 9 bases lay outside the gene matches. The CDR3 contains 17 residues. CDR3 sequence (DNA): TGTGCCAGCAGTTACGAGGGGACAGTCCGGGGCAATCAGCCCCAGCATTTT. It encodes CASSYEGTVRGNQPQHF.

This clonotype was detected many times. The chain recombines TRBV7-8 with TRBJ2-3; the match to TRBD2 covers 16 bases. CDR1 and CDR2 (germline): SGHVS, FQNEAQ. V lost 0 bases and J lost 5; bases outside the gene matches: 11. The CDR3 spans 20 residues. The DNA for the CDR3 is TGTGCCAGCAGCTTAGCCCCCGGGACTAGCGGGGGGGAAAACTTAGATACGCAGTATTTT. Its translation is CASSLAPGTSGGENLDTQYF.

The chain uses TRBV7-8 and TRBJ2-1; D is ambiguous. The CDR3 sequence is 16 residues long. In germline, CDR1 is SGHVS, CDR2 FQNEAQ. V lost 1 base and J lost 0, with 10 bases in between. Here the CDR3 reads CASSLDGFRSYNEQFF. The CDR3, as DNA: TGTGCCAGCAGCTTAGACGGATTTCGCTCCTACAATGAGCAGTTCTTC. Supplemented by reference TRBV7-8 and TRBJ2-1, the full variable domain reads GAGVSQSPRYKVAKRGQDVALRCDPISGHVSLFWYQQALGQGPEFLTYFQNEAQLDKSGLPSDRFFAERPEGSVSTLKIQRTQQEDSAVYLCASSLDGFRSYNEQFFGPGTRLTVL.

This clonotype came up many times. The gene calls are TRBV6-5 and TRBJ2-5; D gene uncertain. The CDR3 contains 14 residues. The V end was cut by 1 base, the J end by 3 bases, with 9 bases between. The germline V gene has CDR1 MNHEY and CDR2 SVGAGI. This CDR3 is CASSYLAFEETQYF. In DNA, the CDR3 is TGTGCCAGCAGTTACTTGGCGTTTGAAGAGACCCAGTACTTC.

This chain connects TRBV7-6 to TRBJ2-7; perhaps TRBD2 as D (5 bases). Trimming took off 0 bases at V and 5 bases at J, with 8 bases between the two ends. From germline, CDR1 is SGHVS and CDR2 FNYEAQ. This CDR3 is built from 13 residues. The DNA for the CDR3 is TGTGCCAGCAGCTTAGCCCTAGCCCACGAGCAGTACTTC. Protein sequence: CASSLALAHEQYF. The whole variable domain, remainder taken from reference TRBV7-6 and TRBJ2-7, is GAGVSQSPRYKVTKRGQDVALRCDPISGHVSLYWYRQALGQGPEFLTYFNYEAQQDKSGLPNDRFSAERPEGSISTLTIQRTEQRDSAMYRCASSLALAHEQYFGPGTRLTVT.

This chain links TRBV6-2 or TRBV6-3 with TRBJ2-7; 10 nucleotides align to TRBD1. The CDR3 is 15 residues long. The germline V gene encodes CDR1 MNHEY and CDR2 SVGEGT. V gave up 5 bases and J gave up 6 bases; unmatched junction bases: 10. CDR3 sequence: CASSQSGTGESEQYF. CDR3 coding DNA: TGTGCCAGCAGTCAATCCGGGACAGGGGAGAGCGAGCAGTACTTC.

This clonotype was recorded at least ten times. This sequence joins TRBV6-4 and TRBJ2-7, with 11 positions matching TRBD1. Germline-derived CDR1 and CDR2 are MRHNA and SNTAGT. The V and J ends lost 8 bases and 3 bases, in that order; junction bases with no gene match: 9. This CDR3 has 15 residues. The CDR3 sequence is CASGGEGTGGYEQYF. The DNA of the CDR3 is TGTGCCAGCGGAGGTGAGGGGACAGGGGGCTACGAGCAGTACTTC.

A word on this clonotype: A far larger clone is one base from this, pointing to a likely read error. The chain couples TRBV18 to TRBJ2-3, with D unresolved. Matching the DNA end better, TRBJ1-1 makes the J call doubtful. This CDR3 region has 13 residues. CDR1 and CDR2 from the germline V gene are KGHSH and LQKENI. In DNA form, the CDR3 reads TGTGCCAGCTTACTGGAGGGCAGGACTGAAGCTTTCTTT. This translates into CASLLEGRTEAFF.

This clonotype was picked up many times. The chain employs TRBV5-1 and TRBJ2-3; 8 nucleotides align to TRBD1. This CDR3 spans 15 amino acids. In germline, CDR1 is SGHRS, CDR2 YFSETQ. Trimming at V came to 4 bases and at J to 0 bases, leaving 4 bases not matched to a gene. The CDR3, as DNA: TGCGCCAGCAGCACGACAGGGGCTAGCACAGATACGCAGTATTTT. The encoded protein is CASSTTGASTDTQYF. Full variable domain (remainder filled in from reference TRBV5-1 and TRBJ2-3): KAGVTQTPRYLIKTRGQQVTLSCSPISGHRSVSWYQQTPGQGLQFLFEYFSETQRNKGNFPGRFSGRQFSNSRSEMNVSTLELGDSALYLCASSTTGASTDTQYFGPGTRLTVL.

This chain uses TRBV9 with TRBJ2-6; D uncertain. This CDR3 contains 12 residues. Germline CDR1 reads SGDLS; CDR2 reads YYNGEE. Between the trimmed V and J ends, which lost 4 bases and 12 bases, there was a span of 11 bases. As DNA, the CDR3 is TGTGCCAGCAGCCGCGACCTCGGCGTCCTGACTTTC. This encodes CASSRDLGVLTF.

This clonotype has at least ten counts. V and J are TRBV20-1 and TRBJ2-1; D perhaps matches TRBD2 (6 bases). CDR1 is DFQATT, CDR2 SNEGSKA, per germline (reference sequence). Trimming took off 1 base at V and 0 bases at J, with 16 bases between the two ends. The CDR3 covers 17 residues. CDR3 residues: CSARGTLASSSYNEQFF. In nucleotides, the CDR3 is TGCAGTGCTAGAGGTACCCTAGCGTCGAGCTCCTACAATGAGCAGTTCTTC.

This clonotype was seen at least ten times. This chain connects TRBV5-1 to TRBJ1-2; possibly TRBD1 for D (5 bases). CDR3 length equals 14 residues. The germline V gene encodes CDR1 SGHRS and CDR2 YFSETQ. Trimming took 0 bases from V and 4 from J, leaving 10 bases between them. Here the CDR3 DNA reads TGCGCCAGCAGCTTGGAGGTGACAGTCTATGGCTACACCTTC. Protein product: CASSLEVTVYGYTF.